This TCR beta chain stems from a study of identifying expanded T cells in peripheral blood. Study results and caveats: Differentially abundant clones: around 1.1 between replicates, approximately 16 at 2 to 3 weeks, around 19 at four. Across healthy donors, higher total template counts meant significantly greater roughly 2-week count variance.

The germline CDR1 and CDR2 sequences are SGHAT and FQNNGV. The J segment lost 5 bases and the V segment lost 5 bases, leaving 15 bases of the junction unmatched. This CDR3 region has 17 residues. Details on this clone: Its antigen is still unknown.

Healthy donors had no documented immune events, such as infections, while sampled. This table comes from immunoSEQ multiplex PCR, and its TCRdb copy is limited to in-frame clones, with some not included. The sample records about 110,000 clones, roughly 90% being singletons. What was sequenced was blood. This clonotype originated in a person aged 18 to 70 in good health. The V and J genes are TRBV11-2 and TRBJ2-5, with 9 positions matching TRBD2. The CDR3 DNA follows: TGTGCCAGCAGCCTCTCAGGGGAGCGGGGGGTGTATGAGACCCAGTACTTC. Its translation is CASSLSGERGVYETQYF.